The 25 T cell receptor beta chains below come from one sample, sequenced in a study of blood T cell repertoires in COVID-19. Profiled with immunoSEQ multiplex PCR; TCRdb holds only in-frame clones, not every one. The sample has over 250,000 clones, approximately 90% seen once. The source material was PBMCs or T cells enriched from blood (not recorded which). The origin of the receptors is a man between 35 and 55 years old who had recovered from COVID-19.

The genes are TRBV19 and TRBJ1-3; D not certain. This CDR3 has 15 residues. Between the trimmed V and J ends, which lost 5 bases and 2 bases, there was a span of 13 bases. Looked up from germline, CDR1 is LNHDA and CDR2 is SQIVND (reference sequence). The CDR3, as DNA: TGTGCCAGTAGTCCACGGGAAGGAACTGGAAACACCATATATTTT. Protein sequence: CASSPREGTGNTIYF.

V is TRBV14 and J is TRBJ2-3, with D possibly matching TRBD1 (6 bases). V was clipped by 0 bases and J by 2 bases, with 15 bases between them. The CDR3 is 17 residues long. Germline CDR1 reads SGHDN; CDR2 reads FVKESK. CDR3 region: CASSQDGGNFFTDTQYF. Here the CDR3 DNA reads TGTGCCAGCAGCCAAGATGGGGGCAACTTTTTCACAGATACGCAGTATTTT.

This chain uses TRBV10-3 with TRBJ1-1, with D uncertain. Trimming took off 2 bases at V and 1 base at J, with 8 bases between the two ends. This CDR3 is built from 14 residues. In germline, CDR1 is ENHRY, CDR2 SYGVKD. The CDR3 loop is CAISEGRKNTEAFF. DNA of the CDR3: TGTGCCATCAGTGAGGGGAGGAAGAACACTGAAGCTTTCTTT.

V gene TRBV6-4 combines with J gene TRBJ1-5, with 9 bases fitting TRBD1. This CDR3 spans 13 amino acids. Germline CDR1 MRHNA, CDR2 SNTAGT. V trimming: 6 bases; J trimming: 5 bases; junction bases outside the gene matches: 2. CDR3 loop: CASSRDRDQPQHF. Written as DNA, the CDR3 is TGTGCCAGCAGCCGGGACAGGGATCAGCCCCAGCATTTT.

The chain has TRBV4-2 and TRBJ2-7; a possible D gene is TRBD1 (5 bases). CDR1 LGHNA and CDR2 YNFKEQ come from the germline V gene. This CDR3 has 16 residues. The V gene lost 0 bases and the J gene lost 2 bases, with 14 bases spanning the gap. In DNA form, the CDR3 reads TGTGCCAGCAGCCAAGATGGACAAAAGGATCCCTACGAGCAGTACTTC. Protein product: CASSQDGQKDPYEQYF.

V usage is TRBV7-3 and J usage is TRBJ2-5; TRBD2 agrees at 7 bases. J gave up 4 bases and V 5 bases, and 7 bases lay outside the gene matches. Germline CDR1 is SGHTA and CDR2 is FQGTGA. The CDR3 has 14 residues. The CDR3 sequence is CASSVQGLGETQYF. The CDR3 DNA reads as TGTGCCAGCAGCGTTCAAGGACTAGGAGAGACCCAGTACTTC.

This rearrangement joins TRBV20-1 to TRBJ1-2, with 8 bases aligning to TRBD1. This CDR3 is 16 amino acids long. V trimming: 3 bases; J trimming: 7 bases; junction bases outside the gene matches: 16. Germline lookup yields CDR1 DFQATT and CDR2 SNEGSKA (reference sequence). CDR3 region: CSASLAGGTGGLGYTF. The CDR3, as DNA: TGCAGTGCTAGTCTCGCGGGGGGGACAGGCGGACTTGGCTACACCTTC.

The J gene is TRBJ2-2, the V gene TRBV6-5; a possible D gene is TRBD1 (6 bases). CDR3 size: 14 residues. Germline loops: CDR1 MNHEY, CDR2 SVGAGI. V lost 5 bases to trimming and J lost 4 bases, with 11 bases between them. The CDR3, as DNA: TGTGCCAGCAGTAGGACAGACGTCACCGGGGAGCTGTTTTTT. It translates to CASSRTDVTGELFF.

The rearrangement links TRBV5-4 to TRBJ2-7; 11 nucleotides match TRBD2. Germline V gene sequence: CDR1 SGHNT, CDR2 YYREEE (reference sequence). Germline trimming cut 0 bases from V and 0 bases from J; bases unmatched to any gene: 5. This CDR3 spans 17 amino acids. CDR3 nucleotide sequence: TGTGCCAGCAGCTTGGTCAAACTAGCGGGGGACTCCTACGAGCAGTACTTC. Translated: CASSLVKLAGDSYEQYF.

The gene calls are TRBV19 and TRBJ2-3; TRBD1 aligns across 10 bases. CDR3 size: 14 residues. Germline CDR1 reads LNHDA; CDR2 reads SQIVND (reference sequence). Trimming cost V 9 bases and J 2 bases; bases outside gene matches: 5. CDR3: CASGDRGYTDTQYF. CDR3 coding DNA: TGTGCCAGCGGGGACAGGGGATACACAGATACGCAGTATTTT.

This chain links TRBV19 with TRBJ2-3; TRBD2 aligns across 7 bases. The CDR3 runs to 15 residues. The germline V gene encodes CDR1 LNHDA and CDR2 SQIVND (reference sequence). The junction had 8 bases not matched to a gene; V was cut back by 6 bases and J by 2 bases. The CDR3 DNA is TGTGCCAGTAGGGGGACTACCCGATACACAGATACGCAGTATTTT. Translation: CASRGTTRYTDTQYF. Full variable domain (rest looked up from reference TRBV19 and TRBJ2-3): DGGITQSPKYLFRKEGQNVTLSCEQNLNHDAMYWYRQDPGQGLRLIYYSQIVNDFQKGDIAEGYSVSREKKESFPLTVTSAQKNPTAFYLCASRGTTRYTDTQYFGPGTRLTVL.

The chain is built from TRBV7-9 and TRBJ2-7; TRBD2 aligns across 10 bases. CDR3 length: 17 amino acids. V lost 5 bases and J lost 5; bases outside the gene matches: 15. Germline-derived CDR1 and CDR2 are SEHNR and FQNEAQ (reference sequence). CDR3 residues: CASSEAPSGRQGDEQYF. The DNA for the CDR3 is TGTGCCAGCAGCGAGGCGCCTAGCGGGAGACAAGGGGACGAGCAGTACTTC. The full variable domain, with the rest looked up from reference TRBV7-9 and TRBJ2-7, is DTGVSQNPRHKITKRGQNVTFRCDPISEHNRLYWYRQTLGQGPEFLTYFQNEAQLEKSRLLSDRFSAERPKGSFSTLEIQRTEQGDSAMYLCASSEAPSGRQGDEQYFGPGTRLTVT.

The chain uses TRBV30 and TRBJ2-7, with 11 bases identical to TRBD1. The CDR3 contains 13 residues. In germline, CDR1 is GTSNPN, CDR2 SVGIG (reference sequence). Trimming took 3 bases from V and 6 from J; bases not matched to a gene: 4. In nucleotides, the CDR3 is TGTGCCTGGAGGGACAGGGGGCGGCCCGAGCAGTACTTC. Its protein product is CAWRDRGRPEQYF.

The chain is built from TRBV30 and TRBJ2-1; 10 nucleotides agree with TRBD2. J lost 7 bases, V lost 1 base, and 7 bases had no gene match. Looked up from germline, CDR1 is GTSNPN and CDR2 is SVGIG (reference sequence). The CDR3 consists of 15 residues. The CDR3 region is CAWSGLAGKRNEQFF. The CDR3 coding sequence is TGTGCCTGGAGTGGACTAGCGGGCAAACGGAATGAGCAGTTCTTC.

CDR3 coding DNA: TGTGCCAGTAGTATAGTGCAGGCGTTGGATGGCTACACCTTC. It codes for CASSIVQALDGYTF. The J gene is TRBJ1-2, the V gene TRBV19; D not resolved. Trimming took off 1 base at V and 6 bases at J, with 12 bases between the two ends. CDR1 and CDR2 (germline): LNHDA, SQIVND (reference sequence). There are 14 residues in the CDR3.

The chain recombines TRBV19 with TRBJ1-2; tentative D call: TRBD1 (6 bases). This CDR3 contains 12 residues. Per germline, CDR1 LNHDA and CDR2 SQIVND (reference sequence). V gave up 6 bases and J gave up 4 bases, with 9 bases separating them. CDR3 amino acids: CASRGGGYGYTF. In nucleotides, the CDR3 is TGTGCCAGTAGAGGGGGTGGCTATGGCTACACCTTC.

The rearrangement joins TRBV9 to TRBJ2-3; a possible D gene is TRBD2 (6 bases). The CDR3 spans 14 residues. Deletions cut 5 bases from V and 1 base from J, with 11 bases between. Germline CDR1 reads SGDLS; CDR2 reads YYNGEE. The CDR3 is CASSSTGGTDTQYF. CDR3 coding DNA: TGTGCCAGCAGTTCGACGGGAGGCACAGATACGCAGTATTTT.

The genes are TRBV7-9 and TRBJ1-2; 8 bases match TRBD1. The germline V gene encodes CDR1 SEHNR and CDR2 FQNEAQ (reference sequence). Trimming cost V 5 bases and J 6 bases; bases outside gene matches: 8. This CDR3 contains 14 residues. The CDR3 here is CASSRTGQVDGYTF. Here the CDR3 DNA reads TGTGCCAGCAGCCGAACGGGACAGGTCGATGGCTACACCTTC.

The CDR3 DNA sequence: TGTGCCAGCAGTTACCCCGACACCGGGGAGCTGTTTTTT. Protein product: CASSYPDTGELFF. The chain joins TRBV6-2 or TRBV6-3 to TRBJ2-2; D is unresolved. V lost 2 bases and J lost 3, with 4 bases in between. CDR3 length equals 13 residues. Germline CDR1 is MNHEY and CDR2 is SVGEGT.

The chain carries TRBV7-9 and TRBJ1-2, with a tentative D call TRBD1 (6 bases). CDR3 length equals 14 residues. CDR1 and CDR2 from the germline V gene are SEHNR and FQNEAQ (reference sequence). Between the trimmed V and J ends, which lost 1 base and 8 bases, there was a span of 14 bases. The CDR3 sequence: CASSLGTEVRGYTF. CDR3 coding DNA: TGTGCCAGCAGCTTAGGGACAGAGGTGAGAGGCTACACCTTC.

This rearrangement joins TRBV19 to TRBJ2-7, with TRBD2 matching over 7 bases. This CDR3 spans 15 amino acids. V lost 4 bases to trimming and J lost 2 bases; unmatched junction nucleotides: 8. Germline V gene sequence: CDR1 LNHDA, CDR2 SQIVND (reference sequence). The CDR3, as DNA: TGTGCCAGTAGTAACGCGGGGGAAGGCACCTACGAGCAGTACTTC. This sequence encodes CASSNAGEGTYEQYF. The full variable domain, in which reference TRBV19 and TRBJ2-7 provide the parts outside the CDR3, is DGGITQSPKYLFRKEGQNVTLSCEQNLNHDAMYWYRQDPGQGLRLIYYSQIVNDFQKGDIAEGYSVSREKKESFPLTVTSAQKNPTAFYLCASSNAGEGTYEQYFGPGTRLTVT.

J is TRBJ1-6 and V is TRBV2, with D unclear. Germline assignment: CDR1 SNHLY and CDR2 FYNNEI. Trimming left V 1 base short and J 8 bases short, with 12 bases between. The CDR3 length is 15 residues. The CDR3 sequence: CASSEGLLRDSPLHF. DNA for the CDR3: TGTGCCAGCAGTGAAGGGCTCCTTCGGGATTCACCCCTCCACTTT.

The chain is built from TRBV19 and TRBJ2-1, with D unclear. Germline V lookup: CDR1 LNHDA, CDR2 SQIVND (reference sequence). CDR3 size: 17 residues. Trimming took off 0 bases at V and 0 bases at J, with 12 bases between the two ends. The CDR3 DNA reads TGTGCCAGTAGTATAGATCTCGAAATTAGCTCCTACAATGAGCAGTTCTTC. Protein product: CASSIDLEISSYNEQFF.

This clone was seen once. The CDR3 DNA reads as TGTGCCAGCAGCTTAAACGCGACAGGGGACTATGGCTACACCTTC. Its translation is CASSLNATGDYGYTF. The chain recombines TRBV11-3 with TRBJ1-2, with 8 positions matching TRBD1. CDR1 and CDR2 from the germline V gene are SGHNT and YENEEA. Trimming at V came to 2 bases and at J to 3 bases, leaving 5 bases not matched to a gene. The CDR3 sequence is 15 residues long.

The gene calls are TRBV18 and TRBJ2-3; 7 bases align to TRBD1. This CDR3 is built from 16 residues. The V and J ends lost 5 bases and 2 bases, in that order; junction bases with no gene match: 10. Germline lookup yields CDR1 KGHSH and CDR2 LQKENI. CDR3 region: CASSYGFTGDTDTQYF. The CDR3 nucleotides are TGTGCCAGCTCATACGGCTTCACAGGGGACACAGATACGCAGTATTTT.